What follows are 9 T cell receptor beta chains derived from one specimen sequenced in a study of T cells in Graves' hyperthyroidism and ophthalmopathy. Regions amplified from RNA transcripts were the TCR beta CDR3 regions. The study used the HTBI primer set for a first-round RT-PCR of the TCR CDR3. TCRdb re-called the multiplex PCR reads through MiXCR, storing one row per CDR3 protein. The table has a few hundred thousand distinct CDR3 sequences, 15% seen once. The sample taken for sequencing was blood. Receptors originate from a woman in her twenties or thirties with Graves' hyperthyroidism.

The sample holds many counts of this clonotype. The rearrangement joins TRBV2 to TRBJ2-7; D uncertain. Germline CDR1 reads SNHLY; CDR2 reads FYNNEI. With 2 bases removed from V and 0 bases from J, the gap between germline ends came to 11 bases. The CDR3 is made up of 15 amino acids. The CDR3 DNA reads TGTGCCAGCAGTGAACCGGGTAGGAGCTCCTACGAGCAGTACTTC. This gives the protein CASSEPGRSSYEQYF. Drawing the rest from reference TRBV2 and TRBJ2-7, the complete variable domain is EPEVTQTPSHQVTQMGQEVILRCVPISNHLYFYWYRQILGQKVEFLVSFYNNEISEKSEIFDDQFSVERPDGSNFTLKIRSTKLEDSAMYFCASSEPGRSSYEQYFGPGTRLTVT.

This clonotype was found many times. This chain links TRBV7-2 with TRBJ2-1; no definite D call. CDR3 size: 13 residues. Looked up from germline, CDR1 is SGHTA and CDR2 is FQGNSA. Trimming removed 5 bases from V and 8 bases from J, with 13 bases in between. In DNA form, the CDR3 reads TGTGCCAGCAGCCTCCCTCCCTTCTATGAGCAGTTCTTC. Its protein product is CASSLPPFYEQFF.

Many counts were recorded for this clonotype. The J gene is TRBJ2-1, the V gene TRBV28; 10 nucleotides agree with TRBD1. The CDR3 consists of 13 residues. J gave up 7 bases and V 10 bases, and 7 bases lay outside the gene matches. Germline lookup yields CDR1 MDHEN and CDR2 SYDVKM. The CDR3 spells CATRQGAENEQFF. As DNA, the CDR3 is TGTGCCACAAGACAGGGGGCCGAGAATGAGCAGTTCTTC.

The chain uses TRBV19 and TRBJ2-1; a weak D match, TRBD1 (6 bases). CDR3 length: 15 residues. Germline lookup yields CDR1 LNHDA and CDR2 SQIVND (reference sequence). The V gene lost 5 bases and the J gene lost 3 bases, with 14 bases spanning the gap. The CDR3 loop is CASSVTGWHYNEQFF. CDR3 nucleotide sequence: TGTGCCAGTAGTGTAACAGGGTGGCACTACAATGAGCAGTTCTTC. Together with reference TRBV19 and TRBJ2-1, the CDR3 gives the full variable domain: DGGITQSPKYLFRKEGQNVTLSCEQNLNHDAMYWYRQDPGQGLRLIYYSQIVNDFQKGDIAEGYSVSREKKESFPLTVTSAQKNPTAFYLCASSVTGWHYNEQFFGPGTRLTVL.

Ten or more counts support this clonotype. The CDR3 nucleotides are TGTGCCAGCAGCTTAACGTTTGCGGATGAGCAGTTCTTC. This codes for CASSLTFADEQFF. This rearrangement joins TRBV7-3 to TRBJ2-1, with D uncertain. The CDR3 is 13 amino acids. The germline V and J ends were trimmed by 0 bases and 8 bases, with 8 bases remaining between them. Germline CDR1 and CDR2: SGHTA and FQGTGA.

The table lists this clonotype with a few counts. V is TRBV29-1 and J is TRBJ2-3; 9 bases map to TRBD1. The germline CDR1 and CDR2 sequences are SQVTM and ANQGSEA. The CDR3 is 16 residues long. V trimming: 7 bases; J trimming: 2 bases; junction bases outside the gene matches: 13. The chain's CDR3 is CSADFIRDRVTDTQYF. DNA for the CDR3: TGCAGCGCTGACTTTATCCGGGACAGGGTCACAGATACGCAGTATTTT.

The J gene is TRBJ2-2, the V gene TRBV9, with 11 bases aligning to TRBD2. V lost 2 bases and J lost 0; bases outside the gene matches: 3. The length of the CDR3 is 17 residues. Germline CDR1 and CDR2: SGDLS and YYNGEE. CDR3 protein: CASSVPTSGANTGELFF. The CDR3 DNA sequence: TGTGCCAGCAGCGTCCCGACTAGCGGGGCGAACACCGGGGAGCTGTTTTTT.

The chain has TRBV5-1 and TRBJ1-1; 8 nucleotides line up with TRBD1. V gave up 3 bases and J gave up 1 base; unmatched junction bases: 5. The CDR3 is made up of 15 amino acids. Germline V gene sequence: CDR1 SGHRS, CDR2 YFSETQ. The CDR3 DNA follows: TGCGCCAGCAGCTGGGGACAGGTCCCGAACACTGAAGCTTTCTTT. This gives the protein CASSWGQVPNTEAFF.

This clonotype has ten or more counts. This chain links TRBV13 with TRBJ2-1, with 9 bases aligning to TRBD2. Germline V CDR1 and CDR2: PRHDT, FYEKMQ (reference sequence). V was clipped by 6 bases and J by 5 bases; unmatched bases: 5. The CDR3 runs 14 residues. The CDR3 here is CASRRLAANNEQFF. CDR3 DNA: TGTGCCAGCAGACGACTAGCGGCCAACAATGAGCAGTTCTTC. The whole variable domain, remainder taken from reference TRBV13 and TRBJ2-1, is AAGVIQSPRHLIKEKRETATLKCYPIPRHDTVYWYQQGPGQDPQFLISFYEKMQSDKGSIPDRFSAQQFSDYHSELNMSSLELGDSALYFCASRRLAANNEQFFGPGTRLTVL.